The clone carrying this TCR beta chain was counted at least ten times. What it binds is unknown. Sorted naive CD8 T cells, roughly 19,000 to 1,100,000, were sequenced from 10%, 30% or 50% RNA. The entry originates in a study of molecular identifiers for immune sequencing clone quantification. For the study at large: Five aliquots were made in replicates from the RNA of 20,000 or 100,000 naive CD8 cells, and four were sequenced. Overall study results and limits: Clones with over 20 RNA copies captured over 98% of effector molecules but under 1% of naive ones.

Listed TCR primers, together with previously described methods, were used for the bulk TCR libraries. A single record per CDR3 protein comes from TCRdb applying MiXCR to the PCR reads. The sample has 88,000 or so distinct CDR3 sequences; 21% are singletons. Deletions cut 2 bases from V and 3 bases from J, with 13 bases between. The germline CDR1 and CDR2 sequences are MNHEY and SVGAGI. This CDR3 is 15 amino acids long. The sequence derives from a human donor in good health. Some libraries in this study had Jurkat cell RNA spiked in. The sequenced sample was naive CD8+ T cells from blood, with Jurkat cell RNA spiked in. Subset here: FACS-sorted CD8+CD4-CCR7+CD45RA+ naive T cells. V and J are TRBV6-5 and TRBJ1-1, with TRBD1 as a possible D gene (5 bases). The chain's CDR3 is CASSYEQGADTEAFF. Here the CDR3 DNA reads TGTGCCAGCAGTTACGAGCAGGGAGCGGACACTGAAGCTTTCTTT.